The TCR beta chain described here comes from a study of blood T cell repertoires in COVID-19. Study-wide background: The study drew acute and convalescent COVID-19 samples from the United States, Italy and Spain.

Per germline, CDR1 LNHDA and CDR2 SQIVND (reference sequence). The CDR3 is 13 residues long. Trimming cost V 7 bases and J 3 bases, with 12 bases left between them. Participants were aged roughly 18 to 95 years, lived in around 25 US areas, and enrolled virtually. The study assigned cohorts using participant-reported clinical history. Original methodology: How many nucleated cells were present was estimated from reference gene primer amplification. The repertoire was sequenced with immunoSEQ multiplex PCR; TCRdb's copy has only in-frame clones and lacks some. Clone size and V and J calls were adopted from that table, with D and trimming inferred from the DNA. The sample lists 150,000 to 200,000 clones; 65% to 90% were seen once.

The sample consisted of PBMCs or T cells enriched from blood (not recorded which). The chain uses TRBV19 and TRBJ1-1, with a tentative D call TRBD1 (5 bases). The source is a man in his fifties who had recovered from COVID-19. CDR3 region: CASMPRGDTEAFF. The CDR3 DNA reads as TGTGCCAGTATGCCCCGGGGGGACACTGAAGCTTTCTTT.